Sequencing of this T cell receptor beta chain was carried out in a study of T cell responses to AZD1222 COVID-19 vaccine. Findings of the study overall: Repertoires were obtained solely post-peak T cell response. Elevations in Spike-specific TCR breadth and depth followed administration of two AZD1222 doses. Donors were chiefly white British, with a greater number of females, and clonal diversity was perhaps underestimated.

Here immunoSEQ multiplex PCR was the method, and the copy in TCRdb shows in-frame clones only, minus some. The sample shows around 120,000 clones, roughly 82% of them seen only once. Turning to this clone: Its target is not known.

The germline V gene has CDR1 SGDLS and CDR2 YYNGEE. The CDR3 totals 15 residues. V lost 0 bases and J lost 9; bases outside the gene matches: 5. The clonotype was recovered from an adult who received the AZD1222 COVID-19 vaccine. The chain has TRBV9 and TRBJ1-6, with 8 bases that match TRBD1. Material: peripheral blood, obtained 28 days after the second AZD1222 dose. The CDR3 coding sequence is TGTGCCAGCAGCGTAGAAGGACAGGGAGGTTCACCCCTCCACTTT. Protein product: CASSVEGQGGSPLHF.